One and the same sample provided the 19 T cell receptor beta chains below, sequenced in a study of CD8 T cells in Susac syndrome. cDNA came from approximately 0.5 to 1 ug RNA primed by random hexamers. MiXCR, applied by TCRdb to the immunoSEQ multiplex PCR reads, yields one record per CDR3 protein. This repertoire shows over 120,000 distinct CDR3 sequences, roughly 94% found once; its top ten account for around 0.08%. The sequenced sample consisted of CD4+ T cells from PBMCs. These receptors were taken from a human donor in good health.

The V call is TRBV20-1, the J call TRBJ1-1; 7 bases are shared with TRBD1. The V gene end was trimmed by 5 bases and the J gene end by 5 bases; junction bases not matched to a gene: 11. CDR1 is DFQATT and CDR2 is SNEGSKA in the germline V gene (reference sequence). The CDR3 is 14 residues long. Written as DNA, the CDR3 is TGCAGTGCTCACGACAGGGTAGTTAGGACTGAAGCTTTCTTT. Its protein is CSAHDRVVRTEAFF.

In its sample, this clonotype was seen a few times. The chain has TRBV4-2 and TRBJ1-2; possible D gene TRBD1, 6 bases. The CDR3 consists of 14 residues. CDR1 and CDR2 (germline): LGHNA, YNFKEQ. V lost 5 bases, J lost 4 bases, and 14 bases lay in between. The CDR3 sequence: CASSEQGNSYGYTF. CDR3 DNA: TGTGCCAGCAGCGAACAGGGAAACAGCTATGGCTACACCTTC.

This clonotype was counted once. CDR3: CSVQVGAYEQYF. CDR3 bases: TGCAGCGTCCAAGTCGGGGCCTACGAGCAGTACTTC. V usage is TRBV29-1 and J usage is TRBJ2-7, with D perhaps TRBD2 (5 bases). The V and J ends lost 6 bases and 2 bases respectively, with 11 bases between them. The CDR3 contains 12 residues. The germline gives CDR1 SQVTM, CDR2 ANQGSEA.

V usage is TRBV5-4 and J usage is TRBJ2-4, with 14 positions matching TRBD2. V dropped 0 bases and J dropped 7; count of bases not matched to a gene: 9. This CDR3 is 18 amino acids long. CDR1 and CDR2 from the germline V gene are SGHNT and YYREEE (reference sequence). The CDR3 region is CASSLGGTSGRGGNIQYF. The CDR3 coding sequence is TGTGCCAGCAGCTTGGGAGGGACTAGCGGGAGAGGAGGGAACATTCAGTACTTC.

The V call is TRBV30, the J call TRBJ1-1; 11 positions agree with TRBD1. V was pared by 4 bases and J by 4 bases, with 2 bases of the junction left unmatched. The CDR3 is 13 residues long. CDR1 GTSNPN and CDR2 SVGIG come from the germline V gene (reference sequence). The CDR3 region is CAWKGTGGTEAFF. The CDR3, as DNA: TGTGCCTGGAAGGGGACAGGGGGCACTGAAGCTTTCTTT.

This clonotype occurred once. The rearrangement joins TRBV28 to TRBJ1-4; 8 bases map to TRBD1. The J segment lost 5 bases and the V segment lost 8 bases, leaving 7 bases of the junction unmatched. Germline-derived CDR1 and CDR2 are MDHEN and SYDVKM. This CDR3 comprises 14 residues. The DNA for the CDR3 is TGTGCCAGCGGAAATGGACAGGGAAATGAAAAACTGTTTTTT. Translating it yields CASGNGQGNEKLFF.

V and J are TRBV29-1 and TRBJ1-1, with D perhaps TRBD1 (6 bases). CDR1 and CDR2 from the germline V gene are SQVTM and ANQGSEA. Between the trimmed V and J ends, which lost 0 bases and 5 bases, there was a span of 13 bases. The CDR3 covers 14 residues. The chain's CDR3 is CSVEERTRGTEAFF. CDR3 sequence (DNA): TGCAGCGTTGAAGAAAGGACGAGGGGGACTGAAGCTTTCTTT.

This chain uses TRBV9 with TRBJ2-7, with D perhaps TRBD1 (6 bases). Trimming took off 4 bases at V and 0 bases at J, with 8 bases between the two ends. This CDR3 has 13 amino acids. The germline V gene has CDR1 SGDLS and CDR2 YYNGEE. CDR3 residues: CASSRDTSYEQYF. In DNA, the CDR3 is TGTGCCAGCAGCCGGGACACCTCCTACGAGCAGTACTTC.

This chain joins TRBV30 and TRBJ1-1; TRBD1 matches at 7 bases. CDR1 and CDR2 from the germline V gene are GTSNPN and SVGIG (reference sequence). The CDR3 has 10 amino acids. With V trimmed by 7 bases and J by 6 bases, 2 bases remained unmatched. CDR3 in DNA: TGTGCCTCTGACAGGGCTGAAGCTTTCTTT. Protein product: CASDRAEAFF. Based on the CDR3 plus reference TRBV30 and TRBJ1-1, the full variable domain is SQTIHQWPATLVQPVGSPLSLECTVEGTSNPNLYWYRQAAGRGLQLLFYSVGIGQISSEVPQNLSASRPQDRQFILSSKKLLLSDSGFYLCASDRAEAFFGQGTRLTVV.

Here the CDR3 reads CASSARGAGGETQYF. The CDR3 DNA is TGTGCCAGCAGCGCGAGAGGGGCGGGAGGTGAGACCCAGTACTTC. The rearrangement uses TRBV7-6 and TRBJ2-5; TRBD2 agrees at 8 bases. Looked up from germline, CDR1 is SGHVS and CDR2 is FNYEAQ. Germline trimming cut 5 bases from V and 5 bases from J; bases unmatched to any gene: 10. This CDR3 has 15 amino acids.

This clonotype was detected a few times. This chain links TRBV6-1 with TRBJ2-4, with TRBD1 identical over 7 bases. The CDR3 covers 14 residues. Germline CDR1 MNHNS, CDR2 SASEGT. V shed 10 bases, J shed 0 bases, and the junction held 6 bases outside the gene matches. The CDR3 reads CATRQGPAKNIQYF. In DNA form, the CDR3 reads TGTGCCACCCGACAGGGACCAGCCAAAAACATTCAGTACTTC.

The chain joins TRBV7-8 to TRBJ2-5, with D perhaps TRBD2 (6 bases). Germline V gene lookup returns CDR1 SGHVS and CDR2 FQNEAQ. This CDR3 region has 16 residues. The V end lost 2 bases, the J end lost 5 bases, and 18 bases lay between the germline ends. This chain's CDR3 is CASSLLELALGETQYF. CDR3 DNA sequence: TGTGCCAGCAGCTTATTAGAACTAGCTTTGGGTGAGACCCAGTACTTC. Drawing the rest from reference TRBV7-8 and TRBJ2-5, the complete variable domain is GAGVSQSPRYKVAKRGQDVALRCDPISGHVSLFWYQQALGQGPEFLTYFQNEAQLDKSGLPSDRFFAERPEGSVSTLKIQRTQQEDSAVYLCASSLLELALGETQYFGPGTRLLVL.

This chain joins TRBV10-3 and TRBJ2-7; D might be TRBD1 (5 bases). V was shortened by 0 bases and J by 6 bases, with 6 bases between the two germline ends. The CDR3 is 12 residues long. The V gene's germline CDR1 is ENHRY and CDR2 SYGVKD. CDR3 bases: TGTGCCATCAGTGAGTCAAGGGGCGAGCAGTACTTC. Its protein product is CAISESRGEQYF.

The V and J genes are TRBV27 and TRBJ1-1; 7 bases line up with TRBD1. Germline CDR1 and CDR2: MNHEY and SMNVEV (reference sequence). V was pared by 4 bases and J by 5 bases, with 19 bases of the junction left unmatched. The length of the CDR3 is 18 residues. CDR3 region: CASSSFEGTASWQTEAFF. The CDR3 coding sequence is TGTGCCAGCAGTTCATTCGAGGGGACAGCGAGTTGGCAAACTGAAGCTTTCTTT.

V gene TRBV20-1 combines with J gene TRBJ1-2, with a tentative D call TRBD1 (5 bases). This CDR3 has 15 amino acids. Germline-derived CDR1 and CDR2 are DFQATT and SNEGSKA (reference sequence). Trimming took 0 bases from V and 4 from J, leaving 15 bases between them. CDR3 protein: CSARDQQVPTYGYTF. The CDR3 DNA reads as TGCAGTGCTAGAGATCAACAGGTACCCACCTATGGCTACACCTTC.

This clonotype was observed a single time. This chain connects TRBV4-2 to TRBJ1-5; the D gene is possibly TRBD1 (5 bases). Germline CDR1 LGHNA, CDR2 YNFKEQ. Trimming pared 0 bases from V and 2 bases from J, leaving 14 bases between. This CDR3 contains 17 residues. The CDR3 protein is CASSQEPRDVGNQPQHF. The CDR3 bases are TGTGCCAGCAGCCAAGAGCCAAGGGACGTCGGCAATCAGCCCCAGCATTTT.

CDR3 protein: CASSVTSGTGGGELFF. DNA for the CDR3: TGTGCCAGCAGCGTGACTAGCGGGACTGGAGGTGGGGAGCTGTTTTTT. The gene calls are TRBV9 and TRBJ2-2, with 11 nucleotides matching TRBD2. The CDR3 spans 16 residues. V trimming: 2 bases; J trimming: 8 bases; junction bases outside the gene matches: 8. CDR1 and CDR2 from the germline V gene are SGDLS and YYNGEE. The complete variable domain, with remaining parts taken from reference TRBV9 and TRBJ2-2, reads DSGVTQTPKHLITATGQRVTLRCSPRSGDLSVYWYQQSLDQGLQFLIQYYNGEERAKGNILERFSAQQFPDLHSELNLSSLELGDSALYFCASSVTSGTGGGELFFGEGSRLTVL.

V is TRBV29-1 and J is TRBJ2-1, with 9 bases matching TRBD1. The germline V gene has CDR1 SQVTM and CDR2 ANQGSEA. The CDR3 runs to 14 residues. Germline trimming cut 4 bases from V and 3 bases from J; bases unmatched to any gene: 4. The CDR3 coding sequence is TGCAGCGTTGGGACAGGGGTTGGCTACAATGAGCAGTTCTTC. Translated: CSVGTGVGYNEQFF.

This chain connects TRBV18 to TRBJ1-5; 7 bases map to TRBD1. The germline gives CDR1 KGHSH, CDR2 LQKENI. The CDR3 loop spans 15 amino acids. The V gene end was trimmed by 3 bases and the J gene end by 6 bases; junction bases not matched to a gene: 8. The CDR3 spells CASSPFATGAQPQHF. CDR3 nucleotides: TGTGCCAGCTCACCTTTCGCCACAGGGGCTCAGCCCCAGCATTTT.